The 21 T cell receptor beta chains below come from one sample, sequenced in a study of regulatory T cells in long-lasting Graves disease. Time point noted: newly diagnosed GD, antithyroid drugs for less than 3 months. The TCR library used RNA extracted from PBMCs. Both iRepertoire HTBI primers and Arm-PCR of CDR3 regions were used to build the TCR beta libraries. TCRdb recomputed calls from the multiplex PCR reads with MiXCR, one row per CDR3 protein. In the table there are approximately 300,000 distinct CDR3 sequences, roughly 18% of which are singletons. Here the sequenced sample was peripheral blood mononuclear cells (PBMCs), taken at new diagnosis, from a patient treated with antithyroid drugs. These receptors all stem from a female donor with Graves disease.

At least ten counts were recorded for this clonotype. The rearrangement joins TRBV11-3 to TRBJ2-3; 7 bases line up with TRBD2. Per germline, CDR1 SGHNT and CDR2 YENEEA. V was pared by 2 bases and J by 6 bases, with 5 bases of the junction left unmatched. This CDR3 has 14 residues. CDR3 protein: CASSLYGGGDTQYF. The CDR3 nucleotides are TGTGCCAGCAGCTTATACGGGGGAGGGGATACGCAGTATTTT.

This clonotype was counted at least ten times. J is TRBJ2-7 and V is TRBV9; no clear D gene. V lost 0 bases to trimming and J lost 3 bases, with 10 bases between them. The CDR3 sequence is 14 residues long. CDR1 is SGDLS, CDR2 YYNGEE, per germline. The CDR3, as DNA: TGTGCCAGCAGCGTAGGGGCTGGGGACTACGAGCAGTACTTC. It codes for CASSVGAGDYEQYF.

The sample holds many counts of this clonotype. CDR3 nucleotide sequence: TGTGCCAGCAGCCCCAGGGACAGCCAGGTATTGAATGAGCAGTTCTTC. Translating it yields CASSPRDSQVLNEQFF. The chain links TRBV7-9 to TRBJ2-1, with 7 bases matching TRBD1. V dropped 5 bases and J dropped 7; count of bases not matched to a gene: 14. The CDR3 contains 16 residues. In germline, CDR1 is SEHNR, CDR2 FQNEAQ (reference sequence).

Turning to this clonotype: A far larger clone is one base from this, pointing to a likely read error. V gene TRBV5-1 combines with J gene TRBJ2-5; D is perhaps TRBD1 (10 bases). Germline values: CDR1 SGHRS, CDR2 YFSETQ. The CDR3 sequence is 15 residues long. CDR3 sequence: CASSAGTGVAGGEYF. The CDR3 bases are TGTGCCAGCAGCGCCGGGACAGGGGTCGCGGGAGGGGAGTACTTC.

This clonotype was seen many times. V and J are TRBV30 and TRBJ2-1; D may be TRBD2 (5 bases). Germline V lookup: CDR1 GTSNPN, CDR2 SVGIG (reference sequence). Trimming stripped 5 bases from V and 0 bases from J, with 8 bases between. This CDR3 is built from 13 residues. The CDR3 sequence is CAWGRGSYNEQFF. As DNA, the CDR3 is TGTGCCTGGGGCCGGGGCTCCTACAATGAGCAGTTCTTC. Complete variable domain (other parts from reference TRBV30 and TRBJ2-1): SQTIHQWPATLVQPVGSPLSLECTVEGTSNPNLYWYRQAAGRGLQLLFYSVGIGQISSEVPQNLSASRPQDRQFILSSKKLLLSDSGFYLCAWGRGSYNEQFFGPGTRLTVL.

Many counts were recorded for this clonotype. The CDR3 region is CASSNLRGQGSNQPQHF. CDR3 DNA sequence: TGTGCCAGCAGTAACCTTCGGGGACAGGGGTCTAATCAGCCCCAGCATTTT. This chain joins TRBV6-1 and TRBJ1-5; 10 bases match TRBD1. This CDR3 spans 17 amino acids. After removal of 5 bases from V and 4 bases from J, the junction contained 11 bases not matched to a gene. Looked up from germline, CDR1 is MNHNS and CDR2 is SASEGT.

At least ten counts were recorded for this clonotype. The CDR3 is CASSDKGAVSYEQYF. In nucleotides, the CDR3 is TGTGCCAGCAGCGACAAGGGAGCGGTCTCCTACGAGCAGTACTTC. The genes are TRBV13 and TRBJ2-7, with D perhaps TRBD2 (5 bases). Looked up from germline, CDR1 is PRHDT and CDR2 is FYEKMQ (reference sequence). This CDR3 is 15 amino acids long. Trimming took 5 bases from V and 0 from J, leaving 14 bases between them.

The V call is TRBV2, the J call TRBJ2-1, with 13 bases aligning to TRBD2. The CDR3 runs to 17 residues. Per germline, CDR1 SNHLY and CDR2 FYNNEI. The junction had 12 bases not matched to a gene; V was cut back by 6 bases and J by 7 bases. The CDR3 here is CASRGSTTSGRVNEQFF. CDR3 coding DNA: TGTGCCAGCAGGGGGTCGACCACTAGCGGGAGGGTGAATGAGCAGTTCTTC.

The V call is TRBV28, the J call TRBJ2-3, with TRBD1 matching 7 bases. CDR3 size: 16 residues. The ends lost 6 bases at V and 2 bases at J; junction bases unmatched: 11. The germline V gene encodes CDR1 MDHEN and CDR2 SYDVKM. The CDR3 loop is CASRHSGTDLTDTQYF. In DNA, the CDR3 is TGTGCCAGCAGGCACTCCGGGACAGACCTCACAGATACGCAGTATTTT.

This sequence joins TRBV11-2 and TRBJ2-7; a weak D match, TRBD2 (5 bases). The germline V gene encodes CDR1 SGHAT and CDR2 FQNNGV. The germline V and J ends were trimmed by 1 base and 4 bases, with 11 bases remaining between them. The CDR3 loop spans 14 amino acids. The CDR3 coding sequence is TGTGCCAGCAGCTTAGTCGGACTTTTATACGAGCAGTACTTC. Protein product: CASSLVGLLYEQYF.

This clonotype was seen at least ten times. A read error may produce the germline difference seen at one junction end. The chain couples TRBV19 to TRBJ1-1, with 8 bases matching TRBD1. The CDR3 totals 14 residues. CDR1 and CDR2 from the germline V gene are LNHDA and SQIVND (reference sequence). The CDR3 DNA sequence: TGTGCCAGTAGTCTAGACAGGGGATTCACTGAAGCTTTCTTT. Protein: CASSLDRGFTEAFF.

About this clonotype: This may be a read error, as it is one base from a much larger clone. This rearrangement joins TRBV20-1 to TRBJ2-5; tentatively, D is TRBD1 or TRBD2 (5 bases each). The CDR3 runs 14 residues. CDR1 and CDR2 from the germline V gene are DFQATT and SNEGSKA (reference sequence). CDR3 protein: CSAPSRGDQETQHF. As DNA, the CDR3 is TGCAGTGCCCCAAGTCGAGGGGACCAAGAGACCCAGCACTTC.

This CDR3 reads CATSGLAGAEGSYNEQFF. CDR3 coding DNA: TGTGCCACCAGCGGACTAGCGGGAGCTGAGGGGTCCTACAATGAGCAGTTCTTC. This chain links TRBV15 with TRBJ2-1, with 13 bases identical to TRBD2. The CDR3 contains 18 residues. Germline assignment: CDR1 LNHNV and CDR2 YYDKDF (reference sequence). J was trimmed by 1 base and V by 5 bases; bases with no gene match: 8.

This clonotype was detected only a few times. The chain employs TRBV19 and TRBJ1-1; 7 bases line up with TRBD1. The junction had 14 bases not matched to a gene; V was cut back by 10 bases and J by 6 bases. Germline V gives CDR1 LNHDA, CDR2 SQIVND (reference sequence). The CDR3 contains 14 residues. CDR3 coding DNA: TGTGCCACGCAGCCGCGCGGACAGGACTCTGAAGCTTTCTTT. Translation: CATQPRGQDSEAFF.

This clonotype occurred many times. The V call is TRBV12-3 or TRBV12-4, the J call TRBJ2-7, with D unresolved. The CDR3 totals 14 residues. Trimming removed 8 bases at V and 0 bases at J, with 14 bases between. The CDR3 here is CASAPGPISYEQYF. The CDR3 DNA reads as TGTGCCAGCGCGCCTGGTCCAATCTCCTACGAGCAGTACTTC.

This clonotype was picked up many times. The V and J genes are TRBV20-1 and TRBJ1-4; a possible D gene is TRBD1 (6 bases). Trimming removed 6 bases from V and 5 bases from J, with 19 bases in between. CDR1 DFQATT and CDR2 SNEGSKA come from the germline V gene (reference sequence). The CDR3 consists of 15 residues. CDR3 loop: CSAVGGAVNNEKLFF. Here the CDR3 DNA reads TGCAGTGCCGTAGGGGGGGCAGTGAACAATGAAAAACTGTTTTTT.

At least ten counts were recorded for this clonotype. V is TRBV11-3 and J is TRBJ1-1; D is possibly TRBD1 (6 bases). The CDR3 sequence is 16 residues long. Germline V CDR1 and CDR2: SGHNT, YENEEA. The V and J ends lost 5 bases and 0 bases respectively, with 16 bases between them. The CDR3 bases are TGTGCCAGCAGCCGCGGAGGCAGGGGAATGAACACTGAAGCTTTCTTT. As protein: CASSRGGRGMNTEAFF. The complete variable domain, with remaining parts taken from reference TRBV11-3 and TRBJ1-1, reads EAGVVQSPRYKIIEKKQPVAFWCNPISGHNTLYWYLQNLGQGPELLIRYENEEAVDDSQLPKDRFSAERLKGVDSTLKIQPAELGDSAVYLCASSRGGRGMNTEAFFGQGTRLTVV.

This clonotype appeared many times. In DNA form, the CDR3 reads TGTGCCAGCAGCGTAGAAGGAAACACCATATATTTT. This codes for CASSVEGNTIYF. The chain employs TRBV9 and TRBJ1-3; D call uncertain. CDR3 size: 12 residues. Germline V CDR1 and CDR2: SGDLS, YYNGEE. Trimming stripped 0 bases from V and 4 bases from J, with 2 bases between. Drawing the rest from reference TRBV9 and TRBJ1-3, the complete variable domain is DSGVTQTPKHLITATGQRVTLRCSPRSGDLSVYWYQQSLDQGLQFLIQYYNGEERAKGNILERFSAQQFPDLHSELNLSSLELGDSALYFCASSVEGNTIYFGEGSWLTVV.

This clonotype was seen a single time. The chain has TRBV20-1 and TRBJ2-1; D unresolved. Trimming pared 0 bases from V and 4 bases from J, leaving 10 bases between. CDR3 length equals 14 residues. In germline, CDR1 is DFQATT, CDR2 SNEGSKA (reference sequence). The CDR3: CSARDPGSYNEQFF. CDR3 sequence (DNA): TGCAGTGCTAGAGATCCCGGGTCGTACAATGAGCAGTTCTTC.

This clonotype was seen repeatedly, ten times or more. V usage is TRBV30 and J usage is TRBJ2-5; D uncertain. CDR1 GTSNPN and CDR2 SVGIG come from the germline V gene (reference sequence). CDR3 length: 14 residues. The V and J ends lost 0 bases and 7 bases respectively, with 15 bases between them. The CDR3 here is CAWSVLGYLRTQYF. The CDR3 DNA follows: TGTGCCTGGAGTGTACTCGGTTACCTGAGGACCCAGTACTTC. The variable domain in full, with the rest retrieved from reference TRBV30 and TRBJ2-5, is SQTIHQWPATLVQPVGSPLSLECTVEGTSNPNLYWYRQAAGRGLQLLFYSVGIGQISSEVPQNLSASRPQDRQFILSSKKLLLSDSGFYLCAWSVLGYLRTQYFGPGTRLLVL.

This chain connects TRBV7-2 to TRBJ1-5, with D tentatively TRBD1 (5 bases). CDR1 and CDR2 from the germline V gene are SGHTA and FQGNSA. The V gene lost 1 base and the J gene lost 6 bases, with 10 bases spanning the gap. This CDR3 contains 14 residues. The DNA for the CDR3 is TGTGCCAGCAGCTTAGTCCGGGGGAGTCAGCCCCAGCATTTT. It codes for CASSLVRGSQPQHF. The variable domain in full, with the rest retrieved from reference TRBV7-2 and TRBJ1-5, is GAGVSQSPSNKVTEKGKDVELRCDPISGHTALYWYRQSLGQGLEFLIYFQGNSAPDKSGLPSDRFSAERTGGSVSTLTIQRTQQEDSAVYLCASSLVRGSQPQHFGDGTRLSIL.